The T cell receptor (beta chain) under discussion was sequenced for a study of blood T cell repertoires in COVID-19. About the study: The samples span acute and convalescent COVID-19 from the United States, Italy and Spain. From T cells, B-cell-depleted T cells, or PBMCs came the material, which was cDNA or gDNA.

V trimming: 1 base; J trimming: 1 base; junction bases outside the gene matches: 3. The CDR3 is made up of 15 amino acids. CDR1 is SQVTM and CDR2 is ANQGSEA in the germline V gene. As handled by the study authors: Researchers report that nucleated cell counts were estimated from reference gene primer amplification. Data came from immunoSEQ multiplex PCR; TCRdb stores just in-frame clones and leaves some out. V and J calls and clone size are those listed in that table; D and trimming were worked out from the DNA. The repertoire includes hundreds of thousands of clones, around 90% of them detected once, and 0.95% to 1.3% sits in the top ten. The Seattle patients, enrolled during active infection, were followed longitudinally.

This sequence was found in a woman aged 40 to 55 with COVID-19, enrolled during active disease. Sequenced input: peripheral blood. This sequence joins TRBV29-1 and TRBJ1-5, with 8 nucleotides matching TRBD1. The CDR3 protein is CSVEVNRGSNQPQHF. Written as DNA, the CDR3 is TGCAGCGTTGAAGTTAACAGGGGGAGCAATCAGCCCCAGCATTTT.